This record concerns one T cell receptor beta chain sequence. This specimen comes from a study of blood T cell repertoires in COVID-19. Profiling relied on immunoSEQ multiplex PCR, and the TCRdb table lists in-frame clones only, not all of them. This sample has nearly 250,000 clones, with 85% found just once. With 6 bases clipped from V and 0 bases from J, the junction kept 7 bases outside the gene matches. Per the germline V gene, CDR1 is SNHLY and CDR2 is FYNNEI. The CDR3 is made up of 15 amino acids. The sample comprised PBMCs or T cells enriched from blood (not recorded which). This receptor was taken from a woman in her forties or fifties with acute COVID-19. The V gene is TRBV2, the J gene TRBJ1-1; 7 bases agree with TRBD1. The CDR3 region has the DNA TGTGCCAGCAGGCAGGGACAGTACTTGAACACTGAAGCTTTCTTT. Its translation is CASRQGQYLNTEAFF. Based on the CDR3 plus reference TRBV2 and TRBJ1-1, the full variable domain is EPEVTQTPSHQVTQMGQEVILRCVPISNHLYFYWYRQILGQKVEFLVSFYNNEISEKSEIFDDQFSVERPDGSNFTLKIRSTKLEDSAMYFCASRQGQYLNTEAFFGQGTRLTVV.